The 13 T cell receptor beta chains presented below share a single source sample, sequenced in a study of T cell repertoires in cytomegalovirus infection. TCRdb redid the calling of the reads with MiXCR, one entry per CDR3 protein. The table shows about 440,000 distinct CDR3 sequences, with 25% to 40% occurring only once. The sequenced sample consisted of PBMCs. These receptors all come from a human donor in good health (CMV status not recorded). Some clones in this sample may be carry-over from other donors' samples.

The V gene is TRBV28, the J gene TRBJ2-7; 7 positions match TRBD1. The V gene's germline CDR1 is MDHEN and CDR2 SYDVKM. The CDR3 covers 13 residues. Trimming cost V 6 bases and J 5 bases; bases outside gene matches: 7. The CDR3 DNA is TGTGCCAGCAGACGAACGGACAGGAACGAGCAGTACTTC. Protein: CASRRTDRNEQYF. Using reference TRBV28 and TRBJ2-7 for the parts outside the CDR3, the full variable domain is DVKVTQSSRYLVKRTGEKVFLECVQDMDHENMFWYRQDPGLGLRLIYFSYDVKMKEKGDIPEGYSVSREKKERFSLILESASTNQTSMYLCASRRTDRNEQYFGPGTRLTVT.

A few counts support this clonotype. The V and J genes are TRBV15 and TRBJ1-4; D call uncertain. This CDR3 region has 12 residues. Trimming removed 8 bases at V and 3 bases at J, with 7 bases between. The germline CDR1 and CDR2 sequences are LNHNV and YYDKDF (reference sequence). The CDR3 is CATSYANEKLFF. CDR3 bases: TGTGCCACCTCTTATGCTAATGAAAAACTGTTTTTT.

This clonotype appeared a few times. V usage is TRBV6-4 and J usage is TRBJ2-1, with D perhaps being TRBD1 or TRBD2 (6 bases each). The V and J ends lost 3 bases and 6 bases respectively, with 12 bases between them. The CDR3 runs to 14 residues. CDR1 is MRHNA, CDR2 SNTAGT, per germline. CDR3 amino acids: CASSESGAVNEQFF. CDR3 bases: TGTGCCAGCAGTGAATCGGGGGCGGTCAATGAGCAGTTCTTC.

This clonotype appeared a few times. This sequence joins TRBV6-6 and TRBJ2-6; a weak D match, TRBD2 (6 bases). The V end lost 6 bases, the J end lost 4 bases, and 13 bases lay between the germline ends. Per the germline V gene, CDR1 is MNHNY and CDR2 is SVGAGI (reference sequence). This CDR3 is built from 15 residues. The CDR3 loop is CASSPAGLGANVLTF. CDR3 in DNA: TGTGCCAGCAGCCCTGCCGGACTAGGGGCCAACGTCCTGACTTTC.

The chain combines TRBV14 with TRBJ2-1, with 12 positions matching TRBD2. The CDR3 contains 16 residues. V shed 5 bases and J 0 bases; nucleotides not matched to a gene: 2. Germline V gives CDR1 SGHDN, CDR2 FVKESK. DNA of the CDR3: TGTGCCAGCAGCTTGACTAGCGGGGGCTCCTACAATGAGCAGTTCTTC. This sequence encodes CASSLTSGGSYNEQFF.

This clonotype was recorded once. The chain links TRBV7-9 to TRBJ2-3; 9 bases are a match to TRBD1. The ends lost 6 bases at V and 6 bases at J; junction bases unmatched: 19. This CDR3 is built from 18 residues. Looked up from germline, CDR1 is SEHNR and CDR2 is FQNEAQ (reference sequence). The CDR3 DNA reads TGTGCCAGCAGTGTAGGGGCCGGGACAGGGTGGTTCACGGATACGCAGTATTTT. Protein sequence: CASSVGAGTGWFTDTQYF.

This clonotype was picked up a small number of times. V gene TRBV7-8 combines with J gene TRBJ1-1; no definite D call. Trimming removed 5 bases at V and 0 bases at J, with 13 bases between. This CDR3 has 15 amino acids. Germline CDR1 SGHVS, CDR2 FQNEAQ. CDR3 protein: CASSPRTDMNTEAFF. For the CDR3, the DNA is TGTGCCAGCAGCCCGCGGACGGATATGAACACTGAAGCTTTCTTT.

The sample holds one count of this clonotype. The gene calls are TRBV5-4 and TRBJ2-2, with TRBD1 matching over 8 bases. The CDR3 covers 15 residues. Germline CDR1 SGHNT, CDR2 YYREEE (reference sequence). V lost 3 bases, J lost 1 base, and 2 bases stayed unmatched. The CDR3 is CASSWGTGNTGELFF. CDR3 nucleotides: TGTGCCAGCAGCTGGGGGACAGGGAACACCGGGGAGCTGTTTTTT.

This clonotype was seen more than once but under ten times. The chain recombines TRBV15 with TRBJ2-7, with a weak D call TRBD1 (5 bases). The V end was cut by 0 bases, the J end by 3 bases, with 6 bases between. This CDR3 is 13 amino acids long. From germline, CDR1 is LNHNV and CDR2 YYDKDF (reference sequence). The CDR3 DNA reads as TGTGCCACCAGCAGAGATAGGGGCTACGAGCAGTACTTC. This gives the protein CATSRDRGYEQYF.

The J gene is TRBJ1-2, the V gene TRBV3-1; no firm D call. V lost 1 base, J lost 7 bases, and 4 bases lay in between. The CDR3 runs to 11 residues. Germline loops: CDR1 LGHDT, CDR2 YNNKEL (reference sequence). CDR3 region: CASSQGSGYTF. CDR3 coding DNA: TGTGCCAGCAGCCAAGGCAGTGGCTACACCTTC.

This clonotype was seen only a few times. This chain uses TRBV12-3 or TRBV12-4 with TRBJ1-4; 10 bases line up with TRBD1. V dropped 5 bases and J dropped 5; count of bases not matched to a gene: 17. This CDR3 comprises 19 residues. The CDR3 sequence is CASSGGIGQGGIVNEKLFF. The CDR3 DNA follows: TGTGCCAGCAGTGGGGGAATTGGACAGGGGGGAATTGTGAATGAAAAACTGTTTTTT.

Only a few counts were recorded for this clonotype. The chain joins TRBV7-8 to TRBJ2-1; D unclear. CDR1 SGHVS and CDR2 FQNEAQ come from the germline V gene. The CDR3 totals 17 residues. Trimming took off 1 base at V and 2 bases at J, with 15 bases between the two ends. This chain's CDR3 is CASSLVVQPSAYNEQFF. CDR3 coding DNA: TGTGCCAGCAGCTTAGTGGTCCAACCGTCAGCCTACAATGAGCAGTTCTTC. Supplemented by reference TRBV7-8 and TRBJ2-1, the full variable domain reads GAGVSQSPRYKVAKRGQDVALRCDPISGHVSLFWYQQALGQGPEFLTYFQNEAQLDKSGLPSDRFFAERPEGSVSTLKIQRTQQEDSAVYLCASSLVVQPSAYNEQFFGPGTRLTVL.

A few counts support this clonotype. The rearrangement joins TRBV15 to TRBJ2-2; 7 nucleotides align to TRBD2. Germline trimming cut 6 bases from V and 1 base from J; bases unmatched to any gene: 11. The CDR3 runs to 17 residues. Germline CDR1 reads LNHNV; CDR2 reads YYDKDF (reference sequence). DNA of the CDR3: TGTGCCACCAGAACTAGGGGCGGGACTAAGAACACCGGGGAGCTGTTTTTT. This translates into CATRTRGGTKNTGELFF.